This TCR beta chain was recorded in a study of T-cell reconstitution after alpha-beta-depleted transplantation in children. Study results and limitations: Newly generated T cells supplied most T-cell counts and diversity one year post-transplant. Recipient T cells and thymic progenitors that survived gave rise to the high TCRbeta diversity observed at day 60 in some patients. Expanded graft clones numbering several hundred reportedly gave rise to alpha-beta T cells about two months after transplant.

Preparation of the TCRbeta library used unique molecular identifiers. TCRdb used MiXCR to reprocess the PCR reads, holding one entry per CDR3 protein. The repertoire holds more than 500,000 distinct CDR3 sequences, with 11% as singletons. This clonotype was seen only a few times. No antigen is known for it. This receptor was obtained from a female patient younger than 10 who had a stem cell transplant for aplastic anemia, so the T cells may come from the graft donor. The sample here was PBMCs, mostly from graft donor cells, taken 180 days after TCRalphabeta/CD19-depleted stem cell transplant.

DNA of the CDR3: TGTGCCAGCAGTCCCAGGGGGCGGATGACTGAAGCTTTCTTT. Encoded protein: CASSPRGRMTEAFF. The chain couples TRBV12-3 or TRBV12-4 to TRBJ1-1; TRBD1 aligns across 8 bases. With V trimmed by 5 bases and J by 5 bases, 7 bases remained unmatched. There are 14 residues in the CDR3.